The sequence of this T cell receptor beta chain was determined in a study of identical twins. The CDR3 totals 15 residues. Between the trimmed V and J ends, which lost 2 bases and 6 bases, there was a span of 17 bases. Germline CDR1 reads MNHNS; CDR2 reads SASEGT. This clonotype showed up just a few times. With template switching, a universal primer site was added, and the cDNA carried unique molecular identifiers. In TCRdb, the 5' RACE reads were re-called with MiXCR into one record per CDR3 protein. Of some 690,000 distinct CDR3 sequences in the sample, around 20% are singletons; the top ten hold roughly 4.3%. These data also formed part of another study, on T cells expressing NK-cell markers. As that study records: The TCR beta repertoires originated in sorted CD3+CD56+NKG2C+, CD3+CD56+NKG2C- and CD3+CD56-NKG2C+ T cells.

The chain links TRBV6-1 to TRBJ2-7; the D gene is possibly TRBD1 (6 bases). The sequencing input was PBMCs. The TCR comes from a woman in her late teens or twenties in good health. The CDR3 here is CASSEWAGASVEQYF. The DNA for the CDR3 is TGTGCCAGCAGTGAATGGGCAGGGGCGTCGGTCGAGCAGTACTTC.